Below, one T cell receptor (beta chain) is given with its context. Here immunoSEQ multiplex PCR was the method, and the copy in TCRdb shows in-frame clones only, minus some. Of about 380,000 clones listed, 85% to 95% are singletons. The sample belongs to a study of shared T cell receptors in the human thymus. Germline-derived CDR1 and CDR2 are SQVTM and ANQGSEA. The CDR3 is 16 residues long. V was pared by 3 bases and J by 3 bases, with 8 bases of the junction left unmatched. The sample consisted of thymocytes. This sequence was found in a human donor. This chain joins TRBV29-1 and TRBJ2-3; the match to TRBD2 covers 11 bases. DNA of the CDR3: TGCAGCGTTGATCGGAACGCTAGCGGGAGGACAGATACGCAGTATTTT. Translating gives CSVDRNASGRTDTQYF.